One T cell receptor (beta chain) is described in this entry. The antigen is unknown. This CDR3 is built from 15 residues. Trimming took 1 base from V and 7 from J, leaving 17 bases between them. The germline CDR1 and CDR2 sequences are SGHTS and YDEGEE. These data belong to a study of cytomegalovirus exposure and HLA in healthy donors. Sequenced by immunoSEQ multiplex PCR; TCRdb stores in-frame clones only, minus some. The table has tens of thousands of clones, 90% to 97% seen once. Study-wide results and limits: The finding came from a later analysis; first-cohort TCR clusters tended to co-occur in the 120 or so validation repertoires. According to the study, roughly 160 TCR beta chains were cytomegalovirus-associated. Rare sequences made up most TCRs, while some public TCRs were found in many donors. In vitro assays verified that three CMV-associated chains recognized CMV antigens specifically.

The chain carries TRBV5-8 and TRBJ1-1; D uncertain. The clonotype originates from a woman under 30 in good health and CMV-seronegative. The sequenced material came from PBMCs. In DNA form, the CDR3 reads TGTGCCAGCAGCTTGCGGGTCGGAGGAAGAGGTGAAGCTTTCTTT. Encoded protein: CASSLRVGGRGEAFF. Full variable domain (rest looked up from reference TRBV5-8 and TRBJ1-1): EAGVTQSPTHLIKTRGQQATLRCSPISGHTSVYWYQQALGLGLQFLLWYDEGEERNRGNFPPRFSGRQFPNYSSELNVNALELEDSALYLCASSLRVGGRGEAFFGQGTRLTVV.